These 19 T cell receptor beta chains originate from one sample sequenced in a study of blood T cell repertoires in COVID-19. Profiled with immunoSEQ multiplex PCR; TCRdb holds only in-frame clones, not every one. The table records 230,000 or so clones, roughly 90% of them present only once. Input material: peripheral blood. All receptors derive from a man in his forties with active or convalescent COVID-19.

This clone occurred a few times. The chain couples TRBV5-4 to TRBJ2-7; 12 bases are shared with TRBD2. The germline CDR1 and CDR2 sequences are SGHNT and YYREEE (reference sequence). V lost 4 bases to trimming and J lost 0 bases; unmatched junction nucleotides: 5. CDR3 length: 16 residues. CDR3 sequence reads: CASSALTSGGSYEQYF. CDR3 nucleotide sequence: TGTGCCAGCAGCGCCCTGACTAGCGGGGGCTCCTACGAGCAGTACTTC. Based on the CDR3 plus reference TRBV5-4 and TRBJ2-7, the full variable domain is ETGVTQSPTHLIKTRGQQVTLRCSSQSGHNTVSWYQQALGQGPQFIFQYYREEENGRGNFPPRFSGLQFPNYSSELNVNALELDDSALYLCASSALTSGGSYEQYFGPGTRLTVT.

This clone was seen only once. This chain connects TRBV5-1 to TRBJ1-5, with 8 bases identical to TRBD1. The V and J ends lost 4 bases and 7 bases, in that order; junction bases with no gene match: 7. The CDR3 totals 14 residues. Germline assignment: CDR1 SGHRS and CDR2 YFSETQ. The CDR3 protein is CASSVTGGRQPQHF. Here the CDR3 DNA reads TGCGCCAGCAGCGTTACAGGGGGGAGACAGCCCCAGCATTTT.

CDR3 region: CASSATGERGLGEKLFF. The CDR3 nucleotides read TGTGCCAGCAGTGCCACGGGAGAAAGGGGGCTGGGCGAAAAACTGTTTTTT. The chain is built from TRBV25-1 and TRBJ1-4, with 7 bases lining up with TRBD1. Per the germline V gene, CDR1 is MGHDK and CDR2 is SYGVNS. After removal of 4 bases from V and 8 bases from J, the junction contained 16 bases not matched to a gene. The CDR3 loop spans 17 amino acids. The complete variable domain, with remaining parts taken from reference TRBV25-1 and TRBJ1-4, reads EADIYQTPRYLVIGTGKKITLECSQTMGHDKMYWYQQDPGMELHLIHYSYGVNSTEKGDLSSESTVSRIRTEHFPLTLESARPSHTSQYLCASSATGERGLGEKLFFGSGTQLSVL.

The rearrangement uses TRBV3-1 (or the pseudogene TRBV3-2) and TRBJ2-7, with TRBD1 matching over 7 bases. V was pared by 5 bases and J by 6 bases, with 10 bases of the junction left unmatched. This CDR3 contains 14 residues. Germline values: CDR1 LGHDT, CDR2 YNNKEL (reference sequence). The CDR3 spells CASSFRTGVFEQYF. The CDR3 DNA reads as TGTGCCAGCAGCTTCCGGACAGGCGTCTTCGAGCAGTACTTC.

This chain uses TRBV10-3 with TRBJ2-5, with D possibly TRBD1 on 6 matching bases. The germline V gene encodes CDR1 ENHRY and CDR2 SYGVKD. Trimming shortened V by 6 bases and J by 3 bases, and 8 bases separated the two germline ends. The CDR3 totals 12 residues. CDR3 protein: CAISYREETQYF. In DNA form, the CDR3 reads TGTGCCATCAGCTACAGGGAAGAGACCCAGTACTTC.

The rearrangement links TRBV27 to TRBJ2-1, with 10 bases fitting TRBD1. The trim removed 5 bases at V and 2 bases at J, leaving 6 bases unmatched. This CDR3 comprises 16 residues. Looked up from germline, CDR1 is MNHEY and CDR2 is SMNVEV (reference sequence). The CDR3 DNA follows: TGTGCCAGCAGTCCTCCGGGACAGGGGACCTACAATGAGCAGTTCTTC. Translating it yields CASSPPGQGTYNEQFF.

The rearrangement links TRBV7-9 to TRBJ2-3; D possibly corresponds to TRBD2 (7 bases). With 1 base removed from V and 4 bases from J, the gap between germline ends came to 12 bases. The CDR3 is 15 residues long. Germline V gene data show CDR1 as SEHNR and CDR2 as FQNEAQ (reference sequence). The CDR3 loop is CASSLGRGHADTQYF. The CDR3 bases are TGTGCCAGCAGCTTAGGGCGGGGGCACGCAGATACGCAGTATTTT.

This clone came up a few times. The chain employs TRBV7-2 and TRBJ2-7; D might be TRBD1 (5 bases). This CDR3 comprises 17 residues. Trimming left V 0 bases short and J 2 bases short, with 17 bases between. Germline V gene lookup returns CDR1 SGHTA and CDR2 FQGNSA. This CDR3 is CASSLAFSRARAYEQYF. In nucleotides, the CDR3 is TGTGCCAGCAGCTTAGCGTTTTCTAGAGCCAGGGCCTACGAGCAGTACTTC.

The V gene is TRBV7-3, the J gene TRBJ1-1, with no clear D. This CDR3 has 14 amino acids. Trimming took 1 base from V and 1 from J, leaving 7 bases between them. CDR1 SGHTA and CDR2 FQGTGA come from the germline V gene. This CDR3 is CASSLNGGNTEAFF. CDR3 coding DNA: TGTGCCAGCAGCTTAAATGGAGGGAACACTGAAGCTTTCTTT.

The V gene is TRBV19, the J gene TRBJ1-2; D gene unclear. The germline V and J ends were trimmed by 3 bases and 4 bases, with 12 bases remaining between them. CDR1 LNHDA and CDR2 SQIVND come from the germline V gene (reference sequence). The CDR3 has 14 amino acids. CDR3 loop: CASSIADTLYGYTF. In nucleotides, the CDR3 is TGTGCCAGTAGTATCGCAGACACCCTCTATGGCTACACCTTC.

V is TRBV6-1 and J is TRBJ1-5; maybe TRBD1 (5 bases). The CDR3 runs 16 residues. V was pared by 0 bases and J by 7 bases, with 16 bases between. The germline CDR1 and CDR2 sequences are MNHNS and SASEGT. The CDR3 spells CASSEARAGSGQPQHF. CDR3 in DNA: TGTGCCAGCAGTGAAGCTAGGGCAGGGTCAGGGCAGCCCCAGCATTTT.

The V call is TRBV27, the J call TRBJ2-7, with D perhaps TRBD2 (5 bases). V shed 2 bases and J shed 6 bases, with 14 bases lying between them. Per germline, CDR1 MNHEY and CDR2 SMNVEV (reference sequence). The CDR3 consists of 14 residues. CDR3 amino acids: CASSLGTSGLEQYF. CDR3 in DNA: TGTGCCAGCAGTTTAGGTACTAGTGGGCTCGAGCAGTACTTC.

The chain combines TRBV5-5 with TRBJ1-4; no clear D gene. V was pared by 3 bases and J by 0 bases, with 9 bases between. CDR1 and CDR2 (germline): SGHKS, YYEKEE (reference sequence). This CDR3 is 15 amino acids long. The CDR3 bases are TGTGCCAGCAGCTGGTCCCGGTCAACTAATGAAAAACTGTTTTTT. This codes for CASSWSRSTNEKLFF.

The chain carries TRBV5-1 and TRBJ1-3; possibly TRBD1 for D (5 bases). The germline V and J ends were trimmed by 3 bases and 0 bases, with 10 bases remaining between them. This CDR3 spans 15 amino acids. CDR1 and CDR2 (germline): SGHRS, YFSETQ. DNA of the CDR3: TGCGCCAGCAGCTCGACAGATTTCTCTGGAAACACCATATATTTT. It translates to CASSSTDFSGNTIYF.

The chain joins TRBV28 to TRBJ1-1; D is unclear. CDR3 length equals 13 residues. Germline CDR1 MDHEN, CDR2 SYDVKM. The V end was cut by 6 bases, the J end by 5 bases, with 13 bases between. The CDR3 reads CASSNLRETEAFF. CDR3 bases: TGTGCCAGCAGCAATCTACGAGAGACTGAAGCTTTCTTT.

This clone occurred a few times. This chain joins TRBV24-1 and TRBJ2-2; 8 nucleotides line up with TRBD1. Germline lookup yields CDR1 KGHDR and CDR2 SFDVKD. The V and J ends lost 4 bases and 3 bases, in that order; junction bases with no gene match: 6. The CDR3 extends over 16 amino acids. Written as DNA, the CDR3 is TGTGCCACCAGTGACCCGGGACAGGACTACACCGGGGAGCTGTTTTTT. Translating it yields CATSDPGQDYTGELFF.

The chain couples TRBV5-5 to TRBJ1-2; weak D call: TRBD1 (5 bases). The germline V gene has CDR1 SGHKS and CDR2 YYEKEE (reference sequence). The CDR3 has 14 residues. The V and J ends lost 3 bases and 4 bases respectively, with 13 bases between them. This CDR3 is CASSSGGGSYGYTF. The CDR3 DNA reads TGTGCCAGCAGCTCCGGCGGGGGGAGCTATGGCTACACCTTC.

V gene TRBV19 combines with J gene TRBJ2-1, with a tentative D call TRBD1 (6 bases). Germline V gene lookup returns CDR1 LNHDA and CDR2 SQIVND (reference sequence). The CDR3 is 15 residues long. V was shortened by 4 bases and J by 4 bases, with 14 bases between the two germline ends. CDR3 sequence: CASSRGRQEYNEQFF. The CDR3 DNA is TGTGCCAGTAGTAGGGGAAGACAGGAGTACAATGAGCAGTTCTTC.

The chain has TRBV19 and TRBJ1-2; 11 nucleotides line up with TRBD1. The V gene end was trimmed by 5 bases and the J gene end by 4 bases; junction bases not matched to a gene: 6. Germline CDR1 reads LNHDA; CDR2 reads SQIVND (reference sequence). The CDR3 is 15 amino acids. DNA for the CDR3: TGTGCCAGTAGTGTTCGGGGGACAGGGGGCTATGGCTACACCTTC. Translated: CASSVRGTGGYGYTF.